Below, 25 T cell receptor beta chains from the same sample are listed, as sequenced in a study of identical twins. TCRdb ran MiXCR on the 5' RACE reads and lists one entry per CDR3 protein. The sample comprises some 900,000 distinct CDR3 sequences, about 12% of which are singletons, and roughly 1.5% rests with the top ten. The same sample was also used in a study of yellow fever vaccine responses in identical twins.

Sequences were obtained from PBMCs. These receptors originate from a woman aged 18-29 years in good health.

This clonotype was recorded many times. The V gene is TRBV7-8, the J gene TRBJ2-5; D gene uncertain. V was cut by 1 base and J by 4 bases, with 4 bases left in between. The CDR3 contains 12 residues. CDR1 is SGHVS, CDR2 FQNEAQ, per germline. Here the CDR3 DNA reads TGTGCCAGCAGCTTAGGTGCAGAGACCCAGTACTTC. It translates to CASSLGAETQYF.

The sample holds many counts of this clonotype. Its ends do not fully match the called genes, so a read error is possible. CDR3 bases: TGTGCCAGCAGTCCCTGGACTAGCGGGGGGGGGTTGGTCTTC. It encodes CASSPWTSGGGLVF. The chain links TRBV28 to TRBJ2-1, with 15 bases that match TRBD2. CDR3 length: 14 residues. Germline CDR1 and CDR2: MDHEN and SYDVKM.

This sequence joins TRBV12-3 or TRBV12-4 and TRBJ1-1; no reliable D call. Trimming pared 3 bases from V and 0 bases from J, leaving 14 bases between. The CDR3 runs to 16 residues. The chain's CDR3 is CASSFSPLQMNTEAFF. CDR3 in DNA: TGTGCCAGCAGTTTTTCGCCTCTTCAGATGAACACTGAAGCTTTCTTT.

The rearrangement uses TRBV20-1 and TRBJ2-1, with D perhaps matching TRBD1 (5 bases). Germline values: CDR1 DFQATT, CDR2 SNEGSKA (reference sequence). The CDR3 consists of 13 residues. The germline V and J ends were trimmed by 7 bases and 2 bases, with 12 bases remaining between them. CDR3 in DNA: TGCAGTGTCGGGCAGGGAACCTACAATGAGCAGTTCTTC. Amino acids: CSVGQGTYNEQFF.

This chain uses TRBV7-9 with TRBJ2-1; 9 nucleotides align to TRBD2. V gave up 6 bases and J gave up 4 bases; unmatched junction bases: 7. The CDR3 spans 15 residues. From germline, CDR1 is SEHNR and CDR2 FQNEAQ (reference sequence). Here the CDR3 reads CASRLIAGAYNEQFF. CDR3 nucleotides: TGTGCCAGCAGACTAATAGCGGGGGCATACAATGAGCAGTTCTTC.

V usage is TRBV28 and J usage is TRBJ2-1; D not resolved. Germline V lookup: CDR1 MDHEN, CDR2 SYDVKM. The CDR3 runs to 11 residues. V was shortened by 8 bases and J by 10 bases, with 12 bases between the two germline ends. CDR3 DNA sequence: TGTGCCAGCGGACCCCCTCGCGAGCAGTTCTTC. Translating gives CASGPPREQFF.

This clonotype was picked up a small number of times. The gene calls are TRBV3-1 and TRBJ2-7, with D perhaps given as TRBD1 or TRBD2 (6 bases each). This CDR3 has 17 amino acids. Germline CDR1 and CDR2: LGHDT and YNNKEL (reference sequence). V lost 1 base to trimming and J lost 1 base, with 17 bases between them. In DNA form, the CDR3 reads TGTGCCAGCAGCCAAGCCCTGGGCGGGACATCTTCCTACGAGCAGTACTTC. Translating gives CASSQALGGTSSYEQYF.

There are a few counts of this clonotype. The gene calls are TRBV27 and TRBJ2-1; 7 bases line up with TRBD1. The germline V gene has CDR1 MNHEY and CDR2 SMNVEV (reference sequence). Germline trimming cut 6 bases from V and 0 bases from J; bases unmatched to any gene: 8. The CDR3 spans 16 residues. The CDR3 loop is CASRDTGALSYNEQFF. DNA of the CDR3: TGTGCCAGCAGGGACACAGGGGCCCTCTCCTACAATGAGCAGTTCTTC.

This clonotype was recorded at least ten times. This chain joins TRBV12-3 or TRBV12-4 and TRBJ2-2; D unclear. Between the trimmed V and J ends, which lost 7 bases and 6 bases, there was a span of 12 bases. CDR3 length equals 13 residues. CDR3 in DNA: TGTGCCAGCACCGCTCAGGTGGCCGGGGAGCTGTTTTTT. This gives the protein CASTAQVAGELFF.

The chain uses TRBV20-1 and TRBJ2-5; D unresolved. The CDR3 is 12 residues long. Trimming cost V 3 bases and J 1 base, with 6 bases left between them. The germline V gene encodes CDR1 DFQATT and CDR2 SNEGSKA (reference sequence). The DNA for the CDR3 is TGCAGTGCTAGTGGGATCCAAGAGACCCAGTACTTC. It codes for CSASGIQETQYF.

The gene calls are TRBV27 and TRBJ2-3; D is unclear. V was trimmed by 5 bases and J by 3 bases, leaving 12 bases between them. This CDR3 region has 14 residues. Germline CDR1 reads MNHEY; CDR2 reads SMNVEV (reference sequence). The CDR3 coding sequence is TGTGCCAGCAGTCTCTCCTTCGTGACAGATACGCAGTATTTT. This translates into CASSLSFVTDTQYF.

There are many counts of this clonotype. The chain combines TRBV12-3 or TRBV12-4 with TRBJ1-3; 9 positions match TRBD1. This CDR3 has 15 residues. V shed 5 bases and J 4 bases; nucleotides not matched to a gene: 6. CDR3 protein: CASSTGTGTGNTIYF. The CDR3 coding sequence is TGTGCCAGCAGTACCGGGACAGGGACAGGAAACACCATATATTTT.

This clonotype was seen a few times. The CDR3 DNA follows: TGTGCCAGTAGCTTCCTGGGGACTAGTCATGAGGAGCTGTTTTTT. This encodes CASSFLGTSHEELFF. V usage is TRBV19 and J usage is TRBJ2-2; 8 bases map to TRBD2. The ends lost 6 bases at V and 10 bases at J; junction bases unmatched: 13. The CDR3 spans 15 residues. The V gene's germline CDR1 is LNHDA and CDR2 SQIVND (reference sequence).

This clonotype was counted between two and nine times. The genes are TRBV5-5 and TRBJ2-7; D is unclear. V lost 4 bases and J 2 bases, leaving 19 bases between the germline ends. CDR3 length: 16 amino acids. CDR1 and CDR2 (germline): SGHKS, YYEKEE (reference sequence). CDR3 in amino acids: CASSAQVGHAAYEQYF. CDR3 DNA: TGTGCCAGCAGCGCCCAGGTGGGCCACGCCGCCTACGAGCAGTACTTC.

The sample holds a few counts of this clonotype. V usage is TRBV27 and J usage is TRBJ2-1; the match to TRBD2 covers 12 bases. CDR3 length: 17 residues. V dropped 7 bases and J dropped 0; count of bases not matched to a gene: 7. Germline V CDR1 and CDR2: MNHEY, SMNVEV (reference sequence). The CDR3, as DNA: TGTGCCAGCAACACGGGACTAGCGGGCATCTCCTACAATGAGCAGTTCTTC. Protein sequence: CASNTGLAGISYNEQFF.

This clonotype was detected a few times. The chain carries TRBV12-3 or TRBV12-4 and TRBJ2-2; TRBD2 might be the D (6 bases). The germline V and J ends were trimmed by 7 bases and 5 bases, with 17 bases remaining between them. The CDR3 is 15 amino acids. The chain's CDR3 is CASKKGGRKTGELFF. The CDR3 DNA follows: TGTGCCAGCAAGAAAGGAGGGAGAAAGACCGGGGAGCTGTTTTTT.

V gene TRBV28 combines with J gene TRBJ2-7, with 7 positions matching TRBD1. The V gene's germline CDR1 is MDHEN and CDR2 SYDVKM. This CDR3 has 16 amino acids. V lost 0 bases, J lost 5 bases, and 10 bases stayed unmatched. The CDR3 coding sequence is TGTGCCAGCAGTTTATGGGGACAGTCGGTCATCCACGAGCAGTACTTC. The encoded protein is CASSLWGQSVIHEQYF.

The genes are TRBV20-1 and TRBJ2-1, with a weak D call TRBD2 (5 bases). V gave up 5 bases and J gave up 0 bases, with 8 bases separating them. Germline CDR1 is DFQATT and CDR2 is SNEGSKA (reference sequence). CDR3 length equals 13 residues. CDR3 sequence reads: CSAPRGSYNEQFF. In nucleotides, the CDR3 is TGCAGTGCTCCTCGGGGCTCCTACAATGAGCAGTTCTTC.

The chain has TRBV5-5 and TRBJ2-7; weak D call: TRBD2 (5 bases). V lost 0 bases and J 2 bases, leaving 9 bases between the germline ends. Germline CDR1 reads SGHKS; CDR2 reads YYEKEE (reference sequence). This CDR3 spans 14 amino acids. The CDR3 DNA follows: TGTGCCAGCAGCTTGGTTAGCGCTACCTACGAGCAGTACTTC. It is translated as CASSLVSATYEQYF.

This rearrangement joins TRBV4-1 to TRBJ2-3; TRBD2 agrees at 7 bases. From germline, CDR1 is MGHRA and CDR2 YSYEKL. This CDR3 has 13 residues. J gave up 10 bases and V 1 base, and 5 bases lay outside the gene matches. This CDR3 reads CASSQAWGGAQYF. The CDR3 DNA sequence: TGCGCCAGCAGCCAAGCGTGGGGGGGGGCGCAGTATTTT.

This clonotype occurred many times. The V gene is TRBV12-3 or TRBV12-4, the J gene TRBJ2-2; tentative D call: TRBD1 (6 bases). The CDR3 extends over 14 amino acids. V was trimmed by 3 bases and J by 4 bases, leaving 9 bases between them. The CDR3 DNA reads TGTGCCAGCAGTTTTGCAGGGGCCACCGGGGAGCTGTTTTTT. It is translated as CASSFAGATGELFF.

This clonotype was counted a few times. The V call is TRBV27, the J call TRBJ2-2; 10 nucleotides line up with TRBD1. Per the germline V gene, CDR1 is MNHEY and CDR2 is SMNVEV (reference sequence). CDR3 length: 19 residues. V lost 2 bases to trimming and J lost 4 bases; unmatched junction nucleotides: 13. The CDR3 region has the DNA TGTGCCAGCAGTTTACTTATCTCGCAGGGGGACAGGGGCACCGGGGAGCTGTTTTTT. Its protein product is CASSLLISQGDRGTGELFF.

The gene calls are TRBV20-1 and TRBJ2-3, with TRBD2 matching over 8 bases. Germline trimming cut 2 bases from V and 5 bases from J; bases unmatched to any gene: 6. Germline CDR1 is DFQATT and CDR2 is SNEGSKA (reference sequence). This CDR3 is built from 14 residues. The CDR3 sequence is CSARLRGVGDTQYF. The CDR3 DNA reads TGCAGTGCTAGATTGCGGGGGGTGGGAGATACGCAGTATTTT.

The chain couples TRBV7-3 to TRBJ2-2; 9 bases align to TRBD1. Germline values: CDR1 SGHTA, CDR2 FQGTGA. The V gene end was trimmed by 5 bases and the J gene end by 4 bases; junction bases not matched to a gene: 8. CDR3 size: 16 residues. The CDR3, as DNA: TGTGCCAGCAGCGCCCTCGAACAGGGGGCCACCGGGGAGCTGTTTTTT. It is translated as CASSALEQGATGELFF. Complete variable domain (other parts from reference TRBV7-3 and TRBJ2-2): GAGVSQTPSNKVTEKGKYVELRCDPISGHTALYWYRQSLGQGPEFLIYFQGTGAADDSGLPNDRFFAVRPEGSVSTLKIQRTERGDSAVYLCASSALEQGATGELFFGEGSRLTVL.

The chain links TRBV6-1 to TRBJ2-2; 8 nucleotides agree with TRBD2. From germline, CDR1 is MNHNS and CDR2 SASEGT. The CDR3 loop spans 18 amino acids. J lost 7 bases, V lost 4 bases, and 17 bases had no gene match. The CDR3 DNA reads as TGTGCCAGCAGTGCAAAGGGCGGTGGTAGCGGGGTTATCGGGGAGCTGTTTTTT. It yields the protein CASSAKGGGSGVIGELFF.